The next 20 T cell receptor beta chains were all read from a single sample in a study of cytotoxic CD8 clonotypes in ibrutinib-treated CLL. TCRdb keeps only in-frame clones here, not all; method: immunoSEQ multiplex PCR. The sample has fewer than 85,000 clones, 75% to 85% seen once. Here the sequenced sample was PBMCs, taken after 12 months of ibrutinib treatment. All receptors come from a human donor with chronic lymphocytic leukemia.

The CDR3 loop is CASTPRGLGYGYTF. CDR3 nucleotide sequence: TGTGCCAGCACCCCGAGGGGGTTGGGCTATGGCTACACCTTC. This chain joins TRBV27 and TRBJ1-2, with TRBD1 as a possible D gene (6 bases). The length of the CDR3 is 14 residues. CDR1 MNHEY and CDR2 SMNVEV come from the germline V gene (reference sequence). Trimming stripped 7 bases from V and 4 bases from J, with 16 bases between.

This chain connects TRBV4-1 to TRBJ1-1; D is possibly TRBD1 (5 bases). CDR1 and CDR2 (germline): MGHRA, YSYEKL. The CDR3 runs to 14 residues. The V end was cut by 4 bases, the J end by 4 bases, with 13 bases between. CDR3 sequence: CASSRPGGGTEAFF. In nucleotides, the CDR3 is TGCGCCAGCAGCCGCCCCGGGGGGGGCACTGAAGCTTTCTTT.

The rearrangement joins TRBV28 to TRBJ1-5; a weak D match, TRBD1 (5 bases). This CDR3 has 15 residues. V lost 6 bases and J lost 6, with 18 bases in between. The germline V gene encodes CDR1 MDHEN and CDR2 SYDVKM. The CDR3 region is CASSPRGGVGQPQHF. Here the CDR3 DNA reads TGTGCCAGCAGCCCCCGGGGGGGTGTGGGTCAGCCCCAGCATTTT.

The chain combines TRBV4-1 with TRBJ2-5; no firm D call. Germline V gene sequence: CDR1 MGHRA, CDR2 YSYEKL. V dropped 0 bases and J dropped 4 bases, with 9 bases sitting between them. The CDR3 length is 14 residues. DNA of the CDR3: TGCGCCAGCAGCCAAGAAGGTTCTTCAGAGACCCAGTACTTC. It specifies CASSQEGSSETQYF.

The CDR3: CSVNPRLQGQETQYF. The CDR3 nucleotides read TGCAGCGTTAACCCCCGCTTGCAGGGCCAAGAGACCCAGTACTTC. This chain links TRBV29-1 with TRBJ2-5; D might be TRBD1 (5 bases). This CDR3 has 15 residues. Germline V lookup: CDR1 SQVTM, CDR2 ANQGSEA. V was clipped by 5 bases and J by 1 base, with 17 bases between them.

This clone was seen a single time. V gene TRBV5-8 combines with J gene TRBJ1-5; D ambiguous. The CDR3 is 17 residues long. V dropped 0 bases and J dropped 0 bases, with 13 bases sitting between them. Germline loops: CDR1 SGHTS, CDR2 YDEGEE. This CDR3 reads CASSLVVSADSNQPQHF. The CDR3 bases are TGTGCCAGCAGCTTGGTGGTGTCGGCGGATAGCAATCAGCCCCAGCATTTT.

The chain employs TRBV21-1 and TRBJ2-3; TRBD2, the table's D call, lacks a check against the DNA. TRBV21-1 is a known pseudogene. The length of the CDR3 is 14 residues. The CDR3 protein is CATRLRGGGHTQYF. In nucleotides, the CDR3 is TGTGCCACGCGGCTGAGGGGCGGGGGCCATACGCAGTATTTT.

The chain couples TRBV23-1 to TRBJ1-1, with TRBD1 matching over 10 bases. TRBV23-1 is known as an ORF, though its function is uncertain. Losses at the gene ends were 0 bases for V and 4 bases for J; bases not matched to a gene: 5. This CDR3 has 16 residues. The CDR3 region is CASSQSGGQGSTEAFF. The CDR3, as DNA: TGCGCCAGCAGTCAATCGGGGGGACAGGGGAGCACTGAAGCTTTCTTT.

This clone was detected only once. The V call is TRBV25-1, the J call TRBJ1-2; D not resolved. V shed 1 base and J shed 6 bases, with 12 bases lying between them. Germline V gives CDR1 MGHDK, CDR2 SYGVNS. The CDR3 runs 14 residues. Here the CDR3 DNA reads TGTGCCAGCAGTGAATTGGGCAGAGGTGATGGCTACACCTTC. Translation: CASSELGRGDGYTF.

The chain joins TRBV6-5 to TRBJ1-5; D is unresolved. The V and J ends lost 5 bases and 3 bases respectively, with 11 bases between them. This CDR3 has 14 residues. The germline V gene has CDR1 MNHEY and CDR2 SVGAGI. The CDR3 region is CASSKSTLNQPQHF. CDR3 DNA sequence: TGTGCCAGCAGTAAATCGACCCTCAATCAGCCCCAGCATTTT.

CDR3 loop: CASSPPGGLNTEAFF. CDR3 DNA: TGTGCCAGCAGCCCCCCGGGGGGACTGAACACTGAAGCTTTCTTT. The chain is built from TRBV11-2 and TRBJ1-1, with D tentatively TRBD1 (5 bases). The CDR3 totals 15 residues. The V gene lost 5 bases and the J gene lost 0 bases, with 13 bases spanning the gap. CDR1 and CDR2 (germline): SGHAT, FQNNGV.

The J gene is TRBJ2-3, the V gene TRBV5-1; unclear D gene. Per the germline V gene, CDR1 is SGHRS and CDR2 is YFSETQ. The CDR3 length is 12 residues. The germline V and J ends were trimmed by 4 bases and 8 bases, with 11 bases remaining between them. The CDR3 region is CASSVEDRTQYF. For the CDR3, the DNA is TGCGCCAGCAGCGTAGAGGATCGTACGCAGTATTTT.

The chain recombines TRBV6-6 with TRBJ2-5; 12 bases match TRBD2. The CDR3 consists of 15 residues. V lost 5 bases and J lost 7; bases outside the gene matches: 8. Germline values: CDR1 MNHNY, CDR2 SVGAGI (reference sequence). The CDR3 here is CASSPLAGGLGTQYF. For the CDR3, the DNA is TGTGCCAGCAGTCCCCTAGCGGGAGGGCTCGGGACCCAGTACTTC.

The chain carries TRBV6-5 and TRBJ2-7, with 7 bases identical to TRBD2. Trimming took 0 bases from V and 3 from J; bases not matched to a gene: 2. Looked up from germline, CDR1 is MNHEY and CDR2 is SVGAGI. The CDR3 extends over 14 amino acids. CDR3 loop: CASSYSGGHYEQYF. The CDR3 DNA reads as TGTGCCAGCAGTTACTCGGGAGGGCACTACGAGCAGTACTTC.

The chain recombines TRBV6-5 with TRBJ1-2; D gene unclear. Germline V gene sequence: CDR1 MNHEY, CDR2 SVGAGI. This CDR3 region has 14 residues. Trimming stripped 5 bases from V and 3 bases from J, with 13 bases between. The CDR3, as DNA: TGTGCCAGCAGTCGGCACGGCGGTGACTATGGCTACACCTTC. Its translation is CASSRHGGDYGYTF.

The chain couples TRBV28 to TRBJ1-5; 8 nucleotides agree with TRBD1. V shed 3 bases, J shed 9 bases, and the junction held 22 bases outside the gene matches. CDR1 is MDHEN, CDR2 SYDVKM, per germline. The CDR3 has 19 amino acids. This chain's CDR3 is CASSLWPPRGRGRVGPQHF. CDR3 nucleotides: TGTGCCAGCAGTTTGTGGCCCCCCCGGGGCAGGGGGCGGGTTGGGCCCCAGCATTTT.

The gene calls are TRBV27 and TRBJ1-1; the match to TRBD1 covers 9 bases. Germline values: CDR1 MNHEY, CDR2 SMNVEV (reference sequence). The length of the CDR3 is 15 residues. With 6 bases clipped from V and 7 bases from J, the junction kept 12 bases outside the gene matches. The CDR3 DNA sequence: TGTGCCAGCAGCCGCCTGGCGGACAGGGGCCTTGAAGCTTTCTTT. Translating it yields CASSRLADRGLEAFF.

This chain links TRBV2 with TRBJ1-1, with D possibly TRBD1 on 6 matching bases. The V end lost 11 bases, the J end lost 5 bases, and 18 bases lay between the germline ends. The germline CDR1 and CDR2 sequences are SNHLY and FYNNEI. There are 13 residues in the CDR3. CDR3 protein: CAENRAQGTEAFF. As DNA, the CDR3 is TGTGCCGAAAACCGGGCTCAGGGGACTGAAGCTTTCTTT.

This chain links TRBV10-3 with TRBJ1-3; 10 bases match TRBD1. Unmatched junction bases numbered 6, after V lost 6 bases and J lost 4 bases. The CDR3 runs to 15 residues. In germline, CDR1 is ENHRY, CDR2 SYGVKD. In DNA form, the CDR3 reads TGTGCCATCAGCGCCGGGACAGGGGAGGGAAACACCATATATTTT. It yields the protein CAISAGTGEGNTIYF.

V usage is TRBV7-2 and J usage is TRBJ2-1; D remains unclear. Germline CDR1 reads SGHTA; CDR2 reads FQGNSA. This CDR3 comprises 15 residues. Deletions cut 1 base from V and 0 bases from J, with 7 bases between. The DNA of the CDR3 is TGTGCCAGCAGCTTAGTGGGTAACTCCTACAATGAGCAGTTCTTC. Encoded protein: CASSLVGNSYNEQFF.